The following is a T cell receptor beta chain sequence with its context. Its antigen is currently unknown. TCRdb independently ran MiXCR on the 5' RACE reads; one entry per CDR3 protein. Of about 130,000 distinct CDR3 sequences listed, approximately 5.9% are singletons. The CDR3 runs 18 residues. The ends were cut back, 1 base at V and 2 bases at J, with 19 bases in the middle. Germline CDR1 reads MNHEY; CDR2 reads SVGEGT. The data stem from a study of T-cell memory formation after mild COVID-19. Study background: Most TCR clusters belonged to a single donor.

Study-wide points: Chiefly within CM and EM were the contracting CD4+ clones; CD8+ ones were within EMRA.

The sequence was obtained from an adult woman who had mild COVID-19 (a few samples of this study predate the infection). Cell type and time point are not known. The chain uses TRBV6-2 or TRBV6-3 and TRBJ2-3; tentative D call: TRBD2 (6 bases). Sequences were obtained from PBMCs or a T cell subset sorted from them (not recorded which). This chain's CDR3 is CASSYFHRSGRTTDTQYF. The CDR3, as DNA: TGTGCCAGCAGTTACTTCCATAGGAGCGGGCGGACCACAGATACGCAGTATTTT.